The 5 T cell receptor beta chains below were found in one sample sequenced in a study of T-cell reconstitution after alpha-beta-depleted transplantation in children. For TCRbeta, the library was prepared with unique molecular identifiers. TCRdb reanalysed the PCR reads using MiXCR and keeps one entry per CDR3 protein. Among over 200,000 distinct CDR3 sequences, about 9.2% were seen once, and the ten largest hold around 6%. The specimen comprised PBMCs from the stem cell graft donor, sampled from the stem cell graft. The receptors were gathered from a human donor who donated a stem cell graft to a child with acute lymphoblastic leukemia.

DNA for the CDR3: TGTGCCTGGAGTGTAAGTTGGGCGACCGAGCAGTACTTC. As protein: CAWSVSWATEQYF. The rearrangement joins TRBV30 to TRBJ2-7, with D uncertain. Trimming stripped 0 bases from V and 6 bases from J, with 12 bases between. This CDR3 spans 13 amino acids. Germline CDR1 GTSNPN, CDR2 SVGIG (reference sequence). Combining the CDR3 with reference TRBV30 and TRBJ2-7 gives the whole variable domain SQTIHQWPATLVQPVGSPLSLECTVEGTSNPNLYWYRQAAGRGLQLLFYSVGIGQISSEVPQNLSASRPQDRQFILSSKKLLLSDSGFYLCAWSVSWATEQYFGPGTRLTVT.

This clonotype was found many times. The gene calls are TRBV27 and TRBJ2-2, with D uncertain. The CDR3 is 14 amino acids. The germline V gene has CDR1 MNHEY and CDR2 SMNVEV (reference sequence). Trimming pared 0 bases from V and 2 bases from J, leaving 4 bases between. In DNA, the CDR3 is TGTGCCAGCAGTTTATCGCAAAACACCGGGGAGCTGTTTTTT. Translation gives CASSLSQNTGELFF.

This clonotype was found many times. The rearrangement uses TRBV7-6 and TRBJ1-2; TRBD1 agrees at 11 bases. Trimming took 4 bases from V and 8 from J; bases not matched to a gene: 6. CDR1 is SGHVS and CDR2 is FNYEAQ in the germline V gene. The CDR3 runs 14 residues. The DNA of the CDR3 is TGTGCCAGCAGCTCAGGACAGGGGGCTTGGGGCTACACCTTC. This codes for CASSSGQGAWGYTF.

At least ten counts were recorded for this clonotype. This chain's CDR3 is CASRNDYGMDTQYF. The CDR3, as DNA: TGTGCCAGCAGAAACGACTACGGGATGGATACGCAGTATTTT. The chain recombines TRBV12-3 or TRBV12-4 with TRBJ2-3, with D possibly matching TRBD2 (5 bases). V lost 6 bases and J lost 6, with 16 bases in between. CDR3 length equals 14 residues.

This clonotype occurred a few times. The chain has TRBV7-2 and TRBJ2-1, with D perhaps being TRBD1 or TRBD2 (5 bases each). Germline CDR1 SGHTA, CDR2 FQGNSA. CDR3 size: 14 residues. V gave up 1 base and J gave up 6 bases, with 10 bases separating them. CDR3 amino acids: CASSLGWGRNEQFF. The CDR3 DNA is TGTGCCAGCAGCTTAGGTTGGGGACGCAATGAGCAGTTCTTC.